The entry that follows covers one T cell receptor (beta chain) sequence. The data originate from a study of T cell changes during pregnancy in multiple sclerosis. Germline CDR1 reads MDHEN; CDR2 reads SYDVKM. V lost 2 bases to trimming and J lost 2 bases; unmatched junction nucleotides: 12. There are 17 residues in the CDR3. Profiled with immunoSEQ multiplex PCR; TCRdb holds only in-frame clones, not every one. The table records about 40,000 clones, 75% to 95% of them present only once. The sample here was CD4+ T cells from peripheral blood mononuclear cells, taken in the third trimester of pregnancy. The J gene is TRBJ2-7, the V gene TRBV28, with TRBD1 matching over 7 bases. This TCR was sampled from a female donor with multiple sclerosis, enrolled in a pregnancy study. CDR3 in DNA: TGTGCCAGCAGTTTACCCGAAGGGGGCTTGTCCACCTACGAGCAGTACTTC. Translating it yields CASSLPEGGLSTYEQYF.